The clone carrying this TCR beta chain turned up a few times. The data were obtained in a study of T cells in Graves' hyperthyroidism and ophthalmopathy. For the study at large: Peripheral blood was secured at the point of initial diagnosis, before any treatment.

The V end was cut by 4 bases, the J end by 0 bases, with 11 bases between. The V gene's germline CDR1 is SGHRS and CDR2 YFSETQ. The CDR3 contains 15 residues. Template material for amplifying TCR beta CDR3 regions consisted of RNA transcripts. First-round RT-PCR of the TCR CDR3 relied on the HTBI primer set. TCRdb used MiXCR to reprocess the multiplex PCR reads, holding one entry per CDR3 protein. The sample lists around 580,000 distinct CDR3 sequences, approximately 15% occurring once. Fresh peripheral blood, about 9.9 ml, yielded the PBMCs. The chain couples TRBV5-1 to TRBJ2-1; D may match TRBD1 or TRBD2 (5 bases each). The TCR comes from a woman aged 18-35 years with Graves' hyperthyroidism. The sample taken for sequencing was blood. The CDR3 sequence is CASSPRDPSYNEQFF. CDR3 DNA: TGCGCCAGCAGCCCCCGGGACCCCTCCTACAATGAGCAGTTCTTC.